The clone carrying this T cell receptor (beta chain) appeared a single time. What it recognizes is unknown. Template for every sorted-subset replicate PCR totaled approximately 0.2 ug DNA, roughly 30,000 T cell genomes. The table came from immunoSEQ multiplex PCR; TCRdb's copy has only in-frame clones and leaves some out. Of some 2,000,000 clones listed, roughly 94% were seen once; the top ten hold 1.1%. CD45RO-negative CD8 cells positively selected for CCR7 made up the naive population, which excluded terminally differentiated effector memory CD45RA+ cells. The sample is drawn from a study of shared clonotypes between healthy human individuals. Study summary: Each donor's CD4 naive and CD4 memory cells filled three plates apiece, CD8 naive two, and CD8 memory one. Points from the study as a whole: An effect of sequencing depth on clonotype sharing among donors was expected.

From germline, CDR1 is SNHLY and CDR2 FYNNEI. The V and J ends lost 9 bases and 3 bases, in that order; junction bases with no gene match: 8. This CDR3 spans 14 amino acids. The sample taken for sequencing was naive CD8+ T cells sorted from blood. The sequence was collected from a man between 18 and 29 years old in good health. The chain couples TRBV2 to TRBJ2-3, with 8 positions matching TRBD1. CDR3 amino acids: CARGTGNLTDTQYF. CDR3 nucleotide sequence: TGTGCCAGAGGGACAGGAAACCTGACAGATACGCAGTATTTT. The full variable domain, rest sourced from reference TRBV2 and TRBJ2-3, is EPEVTQTPSHQVTQMGQEVILRCVPISNHLYFYWYRQILGQKVEFLVSFYNNEISEKSEIFDDQFSVERPDGSNFTLKIRSTKLEDSAMYFCARGTGNLTDTQYFGPGTRLTVL.